The present T cell receptor beta chain was sequenced within a study of cytomegalovirus exposure and HLA in healthy donors. Findings and caveats of the study: TCR beta chains numbering some 160 were designated cytomegalovirus-associated. It was confirmed in vitro that three of the CMV-associated chains were specific for CMV antigens. Reported results showed that the classifier diagnosed cytomegalovirus status with high specificity and sensitivity.

A word on this clone: Its antigen remains unknown.

The germline CDR1 and CDR2 sequences are SGHRS and YFSETQ. The CDR3 spans 16 residues. V was shortened by 6 bases and J by 0 bases, with 16 bases between the two germline ends. Method: immunoSEQ multiplex PCR; TCRdb's copy keeps in-frame clones and lacks some. Here the sample spans approximately 200,000 clones, around 83% being singletons. The study drew the donors from its approximately 110-subject validation cohort, separate from the roughly 710-subject first cohort. Material: PBMCs. This chain connects TRBV5-1 to TRBJ2-1; D may be TRBD1 (5 bases). The sequence was collected from a woman aged 25-40 years in good health and CMV-seropositive. The CDR3 protein is CASNLLGASSYNEQFF. The CDR3 region has the DNA TGCGCCAGCAACCTGTTAGGGGCGAGCTCCTACAATGAGCAGTTCTTC.